This T cell receptor beta chain originates from a study of stem cell transplantation in POMP-related autoinflammatory disease. Findings and caveats of the study: In patients with PRAID, every analyzed T-cell subset tended to show lower diversity and higher clonality.

This clone was observed a handful of times. The antigen is undetermined. The assay was immunoSEQ multiplex PCR, and TCRdb's table has in-frame clones only and misses some. Of some 2,200 clones listed, around nine tenths were seen once; the top ten hold 2% to 2.5%. This CDR3 has 15 amino acids. Germline V gene sequence: CDR1 SGDLS, CDR2 YYNGEE. Germline trimming cut 2 bases from V and 7 bases from J; bases unmatched to any gene: 4. The receptor was isolated from a human patient with POMP-related autoinflammation and immune dysregulation (PRAID). A subset of T cells may come from the graft donor. This sequence joins TRBV9 and TRBJ2-1; TRBD2 agrees at 12 bases. Material: Tregs from PBMCs, obtained after stem cell transplantation. The CDR3 spells CASSVGLAGPNEQFF. In nucleotides, the CDR3 is TGTGCCAGCAGCGTTGGACTAGCGGGACCGAATGAGCAGTTCTTC.